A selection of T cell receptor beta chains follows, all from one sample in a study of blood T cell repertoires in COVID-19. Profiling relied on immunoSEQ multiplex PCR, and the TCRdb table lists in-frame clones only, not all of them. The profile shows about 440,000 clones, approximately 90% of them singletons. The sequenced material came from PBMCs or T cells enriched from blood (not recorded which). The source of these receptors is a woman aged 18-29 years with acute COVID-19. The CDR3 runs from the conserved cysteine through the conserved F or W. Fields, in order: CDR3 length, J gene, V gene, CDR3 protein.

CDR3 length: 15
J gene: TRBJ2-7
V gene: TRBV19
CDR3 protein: CASSIFTGPIYEQYF

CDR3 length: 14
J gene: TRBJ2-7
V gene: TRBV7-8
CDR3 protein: CASSSRQGAGEQYF

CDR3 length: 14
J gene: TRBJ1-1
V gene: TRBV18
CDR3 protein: CASSPRQPNTEAFF

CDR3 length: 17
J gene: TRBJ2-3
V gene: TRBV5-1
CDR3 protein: CASSAGTSGGARDTQYF

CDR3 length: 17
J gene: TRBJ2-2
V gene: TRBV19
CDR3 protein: CASSMGFRGQGIGELFF

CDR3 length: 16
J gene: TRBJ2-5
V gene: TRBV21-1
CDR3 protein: CASSKDHGLVMETQYF

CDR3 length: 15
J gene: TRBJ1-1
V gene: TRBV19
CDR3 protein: CASSIVPTPSPEAFF

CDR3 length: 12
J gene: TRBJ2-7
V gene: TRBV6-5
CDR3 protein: CASIQAVGEQYF

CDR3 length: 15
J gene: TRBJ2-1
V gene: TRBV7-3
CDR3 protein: CASSEDRASYNEQFF

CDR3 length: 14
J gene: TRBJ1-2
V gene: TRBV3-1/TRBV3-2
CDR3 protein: CASSRKTGLDGYTF

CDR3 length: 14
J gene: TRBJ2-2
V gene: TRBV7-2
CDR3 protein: CASSYSTNTGELFF

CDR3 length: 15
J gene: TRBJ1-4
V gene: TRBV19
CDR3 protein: CASSKPTTTNEKLFF

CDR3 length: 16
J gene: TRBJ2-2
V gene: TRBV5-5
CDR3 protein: CASSLFGTSGAGELFF

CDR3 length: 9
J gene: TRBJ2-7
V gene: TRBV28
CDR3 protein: CASTDEQYF

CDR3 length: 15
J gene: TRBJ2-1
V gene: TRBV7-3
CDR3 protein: CASRSRGGAWNEQFF

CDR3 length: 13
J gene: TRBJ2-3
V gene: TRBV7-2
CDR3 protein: CASSGGGADTQYF

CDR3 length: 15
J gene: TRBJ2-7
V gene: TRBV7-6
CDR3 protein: CASSTLTGGSYEQYF

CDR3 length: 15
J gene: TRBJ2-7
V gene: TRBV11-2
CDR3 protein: CASSLTGTGSYEQYF

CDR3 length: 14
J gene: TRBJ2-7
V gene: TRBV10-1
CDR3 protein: CASNPGQGASEQYF

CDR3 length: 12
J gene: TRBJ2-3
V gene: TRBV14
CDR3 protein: CASSQATDTQYF

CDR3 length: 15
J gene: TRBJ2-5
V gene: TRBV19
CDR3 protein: CASSTGVLVGETQYF

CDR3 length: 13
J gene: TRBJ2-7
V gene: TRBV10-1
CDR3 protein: CASSETGSGEQYF

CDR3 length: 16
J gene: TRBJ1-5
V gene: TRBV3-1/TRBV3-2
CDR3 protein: CASSQDPAGINQPQHF

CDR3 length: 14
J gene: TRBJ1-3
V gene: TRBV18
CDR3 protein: CASSRGQGINTIYF

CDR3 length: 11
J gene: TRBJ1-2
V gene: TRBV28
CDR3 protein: CASSPNAGYTF

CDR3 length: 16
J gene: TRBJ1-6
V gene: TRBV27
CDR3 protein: CASSLQGPSLNSPLHF

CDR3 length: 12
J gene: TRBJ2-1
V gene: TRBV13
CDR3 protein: CASSPGRGEQFF

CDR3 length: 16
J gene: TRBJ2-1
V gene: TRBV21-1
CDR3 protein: CASSVKVTEDYNEQFF

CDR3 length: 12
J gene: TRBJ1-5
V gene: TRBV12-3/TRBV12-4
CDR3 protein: CASRLSNQPQHF

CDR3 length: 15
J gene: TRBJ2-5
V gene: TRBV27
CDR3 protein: CASSSRTSGQETQYF

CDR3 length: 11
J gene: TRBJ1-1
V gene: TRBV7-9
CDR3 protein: CASSPEGRAFF

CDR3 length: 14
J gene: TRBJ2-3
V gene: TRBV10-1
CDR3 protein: CASSGTGGSDTQYF

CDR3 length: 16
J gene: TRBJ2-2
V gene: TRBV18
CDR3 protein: CASSPPGLTNTGELFF

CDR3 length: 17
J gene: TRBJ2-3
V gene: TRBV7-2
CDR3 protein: CASSLDLLAGGTDTQYF

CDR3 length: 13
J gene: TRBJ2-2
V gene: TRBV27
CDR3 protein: CASSFPGVGELFF

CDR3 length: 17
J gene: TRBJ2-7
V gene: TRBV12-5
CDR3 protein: CASGFIPRAGRAYEQYF

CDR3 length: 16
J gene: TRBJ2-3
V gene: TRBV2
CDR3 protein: CASMLTSGDRTDTQYF

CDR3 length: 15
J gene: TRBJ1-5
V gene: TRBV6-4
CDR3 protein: CASSDQGGSNQPQHF

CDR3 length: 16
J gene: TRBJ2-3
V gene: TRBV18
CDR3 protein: CASSNRLAGAPNTQYF

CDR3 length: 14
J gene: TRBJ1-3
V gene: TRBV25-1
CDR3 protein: CASSEISSGNTIYF

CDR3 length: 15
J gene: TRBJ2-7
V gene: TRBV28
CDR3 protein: CASSGQGSPNYEQYF

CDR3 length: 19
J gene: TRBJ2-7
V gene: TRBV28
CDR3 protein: CASSLLLPASGRATYEQYF

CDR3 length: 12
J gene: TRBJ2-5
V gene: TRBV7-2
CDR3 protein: CASRQGAETQYF

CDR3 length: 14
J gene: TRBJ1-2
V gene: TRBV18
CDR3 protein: CASSTDGKDGGYTF

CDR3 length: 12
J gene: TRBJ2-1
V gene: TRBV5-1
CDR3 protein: CASSSGGLGPFF

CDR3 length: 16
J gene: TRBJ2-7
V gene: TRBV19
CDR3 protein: CASSRDPAGTLREQYF

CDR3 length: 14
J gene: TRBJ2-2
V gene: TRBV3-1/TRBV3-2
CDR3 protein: CASSQEGTTGELFF

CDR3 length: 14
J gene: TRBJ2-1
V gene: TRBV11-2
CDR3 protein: CASTPPGTLDEQFF

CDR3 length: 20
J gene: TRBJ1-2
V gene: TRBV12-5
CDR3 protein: CASGFRQRGGIGTGVEGYTF

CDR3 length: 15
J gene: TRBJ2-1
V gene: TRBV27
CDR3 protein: CASSWHSGAGNEQFF

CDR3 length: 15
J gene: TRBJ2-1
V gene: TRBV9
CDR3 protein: CASSAMGTSGHEQFF

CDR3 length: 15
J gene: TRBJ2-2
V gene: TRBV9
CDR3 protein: CASTSRGVLAGELFF

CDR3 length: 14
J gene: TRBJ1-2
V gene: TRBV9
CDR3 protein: CASSAMTGNYGYTF